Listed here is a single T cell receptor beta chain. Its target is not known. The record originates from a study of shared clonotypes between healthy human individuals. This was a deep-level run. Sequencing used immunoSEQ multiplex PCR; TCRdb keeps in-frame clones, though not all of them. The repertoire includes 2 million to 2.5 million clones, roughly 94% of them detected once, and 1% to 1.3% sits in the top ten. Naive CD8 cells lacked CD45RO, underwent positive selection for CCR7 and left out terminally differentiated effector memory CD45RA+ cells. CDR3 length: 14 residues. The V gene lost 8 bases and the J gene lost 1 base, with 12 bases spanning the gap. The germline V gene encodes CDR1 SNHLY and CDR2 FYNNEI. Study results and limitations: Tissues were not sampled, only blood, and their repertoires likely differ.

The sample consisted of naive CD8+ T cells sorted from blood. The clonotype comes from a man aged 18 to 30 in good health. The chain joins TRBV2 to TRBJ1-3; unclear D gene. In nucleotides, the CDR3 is TGTGCCAGCGAGAGTTTAGATTCTGGAAACACCATATATTTT. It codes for CASESLDSGNTIYF. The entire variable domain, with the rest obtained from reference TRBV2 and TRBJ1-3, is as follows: EPEVTQTPSHQVTQMGQEVILRCVPISNHLYFYWYRQILGQKVEFLVSFYNNEISEKSEIFDDQFSVERPDGSNFTLKIRSTKLEDSAMYFCASESLDSGNTIYFGEGSWLTVV.